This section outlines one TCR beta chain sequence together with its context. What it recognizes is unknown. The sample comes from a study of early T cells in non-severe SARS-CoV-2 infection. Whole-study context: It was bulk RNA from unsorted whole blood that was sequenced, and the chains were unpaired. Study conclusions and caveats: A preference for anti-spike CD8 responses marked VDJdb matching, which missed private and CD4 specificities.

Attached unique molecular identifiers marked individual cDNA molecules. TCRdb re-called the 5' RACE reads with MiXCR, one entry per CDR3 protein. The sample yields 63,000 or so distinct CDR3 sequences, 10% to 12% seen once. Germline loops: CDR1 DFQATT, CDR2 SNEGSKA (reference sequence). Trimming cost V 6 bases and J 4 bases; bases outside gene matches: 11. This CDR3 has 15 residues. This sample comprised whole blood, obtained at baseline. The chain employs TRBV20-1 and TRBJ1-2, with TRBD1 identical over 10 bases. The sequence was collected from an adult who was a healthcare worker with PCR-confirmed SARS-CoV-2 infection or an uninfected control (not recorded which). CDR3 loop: CSASMDRGNFYGYTF. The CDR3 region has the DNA TGCAGTGCCTCCATGGACAGGGGGAATTTCTATGGCTACACCTTC.